This T cell receptor (beta chain) is drawn from a study of shared clonotypes between healthy human individuals (dated by TCRdb to the early 2020s). Context from the whole study: The cohort comprised two women and a few men aged 18 to 49 years. Libraries were prepared and TCR repertoires were sequenced by different laboratories using diverse techniques, in order to increase sequencing depth and limit assay-specific biases. For each donor, CD4 naive and CD4 memory were each run on three plates, CD8 naive on two plates, and CD8 memory on one plate. Blood TCR repertoires of a handful of healthy adults were deeply sequenced to estimate repertoire size and the extent of clonotype sharing between individuals. Each donor's leukapheresis produced roughly between roughly 0.85 and 9.5 billion PBMCs. Overall results and qualifications from the work: Compared with non-shared clonotypes, clonotypes shared by all four sorted-subset donors had higher generation probabilities. Sampling was limited to blood, and TCR repertoires in tissue likely differ from TCR repertoires in blood. Estimated clonotype richness was generally larger for naive than for memory subsets. Pairwise subsampling led to the expectation that sequencing depth would affect the degree of clonotype sharing among donors. Sharing across four donors was observed for about 4.8% of naive CD4, about 3.2% of naive CD8, roughly 2.3% of memory CD4, and less than 0.45% of memory CD8 clonotypes. Rarefaction of sorted-subset datasets indicated incomplete sequencing despite the large sequencing depth. The genetic and exposure-history diversity represented was limited by the small number of donors.

The germline V gene (reference sequence) specifies LNHDA as CDR1 and SQIVND as CDR2. Counted from cysteine to phenylalanine, this CDR3 has 16 amino acids. The entry retains the CDR3 DNA only, 48 bases that are in frame from base 1. V is shortened by 5 bases, J by 0 bases, and the region joining them spans 15 bases. Using the deep immunoSEQ assay, TCR CDR3 regions were amplified from genomic DNA by multiplex PCR. Extracted genomic DNA from each cell subset was distributed evenly across all wells of several immunoSEQ 96-well plates, and each plate was treated as a replicate. For sorted subsets, each replicate PCR was loaded with about 0.2 ug genomic DNA, equivalent to 30,000 or so T cell genomes. Purified libraries were quantified with a Qubit 3.0 fluorometer, sized on a Bioanalyzer 2100, and re-quantified with the KAPA Library Quantification kit. Every immunoSEQ 96-well plate was sequenced on a separate single-read 150-cycle Illumina NextSeq 550 flow cell. Under the source paper's analysis protocol: Because only junctional sequences without quality scores were contained in the immunoSEQ output, filtering matching that applied to full-length reads could not be performed. To assign V/J genes and CDR3, sequences were annotated using PyIR, a Python wrapper for IgBLAST v1.9, with IMGT germline references. Reads were filtered out if the reads had weak V/J assignments (E-value above 1e-6), no CDR3, stop codons, out-of-frame junctions, or ambiguous translated residues. V3J clonotypes were defined as sequences sharing an identical inferred V gene, J gene, and CDR3 amino acid sequence. The percentage overlap between two repertoires was calculated by dividing the number of shared unique clonotypes by the size of the smaller repertoire. Repertoire richness was assessed with RTK rarefaction, the Chao1 estimator, and Recon v2.1 estimates of unobserved clonotypes. Generation probabilities for all TCRbeta clonotypes obtained by the gDNA method from a handful of donors were computed using OLGA. What TCRdb holds here is the immuneACCESS table cut down to in-frame rearrangements. Part of the clones is not present; checked against another copy, under half of the missing clones reflect an unresolved V gene, and the others are unexplained. V, J and clone size were drawn from that table, and D and trimming were deduced from the DNA. The sample table contains about 2 million clones; only one count was recorded for approximately 95% of them. The ten most abundant clones make up 0.13% of the sample.

The donors were healthy, HIV-negative adults who had no recently reported acute infections or vaccinations. All donors were Caucasian adults living in Nashville, Tennessee, USA. CD4+ T cells were enriched by magnetic negative selection; naive cells were then positively selected on CD45RA, and the negative fraction formed the memory subset. Blood was collected by leukapheresis, and PBMCs were isolated by Ficoll-Histopaque density gradient centrifugation and then cryopreserved in liquid nitrogen vapor phase. Analytical flow cytometry was used to check the purity and quantity of every magnetically sorted T cell population. Each sorted fraction had its genomic DNA isolated and then quantified by UV absorbance on a Nanodrop 2000c. As regards this clone: Its antigen specificity is not known. No qualities accompany the bases; no much larger clone lies one base away.

The rearrangement combines TRBV19 with TRBJ2-3; D gene: possibly TRBD2, on 5 matching bases. Sequencing was performed on naive CD4+ T cells sorted from blood. The cell subset or site label for this specimen denotes: CD45RA+ positively selected. The sequence came from a man between 18 and 29 years old in good health. DNA sequence: TGTGCCAGTAGTTCCCCTTCGGGAACTAGCACAGATACGCAGTATTTT. This yields the protein CASSSPSGTSTDTQYF.